Listed below are T cell receptor beta chains from one sample, sequenced in a study of cytomegalovirus exposure and HLA in healthy donors. The table came from immunoSEQ multiplex PCR; TCRdb's copy has only in-frame clones and leaves some out. The repertoire holds approximately 140,000 clones, with roughly three quarters as singletons. The sequenced material came from PBMCs. These receptor sequences come from a woman aged 60 to 75 in good health and CMV-seronegative. Each CDR3 is given with its conserved first and last residue. A D gene is named only where the DNA matches it firmly. Size is stated for part of the rows, as once, few or many counts, or as a class when the clone is expanded.

d_gene: TRBD1
abundance: .
v_gene: TRBV7-8
j_gene: TRBJ2-5
CDR3nt: TGTGCCAGCAGAAGAGGGACAGGGCAAGAGACCCAGTACTTC
CDR3aa: CASRRGTGQETQYF

d_gene: TRBD1
abundance: once
v_gene: TRBV2
j_gene: TRBJ1-5
CDR3nt: TGCGCCTCGTCGGGACAGGGACTTAGTAGCAATCAGCCCCAGCATTTT
CDR3aa: CASSGQGLSSNQPQHF

d_gene: .
abundance: few
v_gene: TRBV27
j_gene: TRBJ2-7
CDR3nt: TGTGCCAGCAGTTTAAGGGGGGGAGGAGCCTACGAGCAGTACTTC
CDR3aa: CASSLRGGGAYEQYF

d_gene: .
abundance: once
v_gene: TRBV5-1
j_gene: TRBJ2-1
CDR3nt: TGCGCCAGCAGCTTGGGACAGAAATACAATGAGCAGTTCTTC
CDR3aa: CASSLGQKYNEQFF

d_gene: TRBD1
abundance: few
v_gene: TRBV28
j_gene: TRBJ1-2
CDR3nt: TGTGCCAGCAACCCGACAGGGTCCTATGGCTACACCTTC
CDR3aa: CASNPTGSYGYTF

d_gene: .
abundance: few
v_gene: TRBV5-1
j_gene: TRBJ2-1
CDR3nt: TGCGCCAGCAGCTTCGGGAATGAGCAGTTCTTC
CDR3aa: CASSFGNEQFF

d_gene: TRBD1
abundance: .
v_gene: TRBV23-1
j_gene: TRBJ2-3
CDR3nt: TGCGCCAGCAGTCAAGCCGGGACAGACACAGATACGCAGTATTTT
CDR3aa: CASSQAGTDTDTQYF

d_gene: TRBD1
abundance: .
v_gene: TRBV28
j_gene: TRBJ2-7
CDR3nt: TGTGCCAGCACCCCCGGGACAGGACCCTACGAGCAGTACTTC
CDR3aa: CASTPGTGPYEQYF

d_gene: TRBD2
abundance: .
v_gene: TRBV7-9
j_gene: TRBJ2-1
CDR3nt: TGTGCCAGCGGAGATGCGGGGGGGCCCCTCAATGAGCAGTTCTTC
CDR3aa: CASGDAGGPLNEQFF

d_gene: TRBD2
abundance: .
v_gene: TRBV11-1
j_gene: TRBJ2-2
CDR3nt: TGTGCCAGCAGCGCGAGACTAGCGGGAGTTACCGGGGAGCTGTTTTTT
CDR3aa: CASSARLAGVTGELFF

d_gene: TRBD2
abundance: few
v_gene: TRBV10-2
j_gene: TRBJ2-7
CDR3nt: TGCGCCAGCAGTGGGGGACTAGCGGAGACCTACGAGCAGTACTTC
CDR3aa: CASSGGLAETYEQYF

d_gene: TRBD2
abundance: .
v_gene: TRBV4-2
j_gene: TRBJ2-5
CDR3nt: TGTGCCAGCAGCCAAACTAGCGGGAGAGGGGAGACCCAGTACTTC
CDR3aa: CASSQTSGRGETQYF

d_gene: TRBD1
abundance: .
v_gene: TRBV28
j_gene: TRBJ2-2
CDR3nt: TGTGCCAGCAGTAACAGGGGCACGAGCACCGGGGAGCTGTTTTTT
CDR3aa: CASSNRGTSTGELFF

d_gene: TRBD1
abundance: once
v_gene: TRBV28
j_gene: TRBJ2-2
CDR3nt: TGTGCCAGCAGTTTTGGGACAGGGAACACCGGGGAGCTGTTTTTT
CDR3aa: CASSFGTGNTGELFF

d_gene: .
abundance: few
v_gene: TRBV7-8
j_gene: TRBJ2-3
CDR3nt: TGTGCCAGCAGCTTAGCGTTCTCAGGGTCCACAGATACGCAGTATTTT
CDR3aa: CASSLAFSGSTDTQYF

d_gene: TRBD1
abundance: once
v_gene: TRBV9
j_gene: TRBJ1-2
CDR3nt: TGTGCCAGCAGCCCCCAGGGGGGCAATGGCTACACCTTC
CDR3aa: CASSPQGGNGYTF

d_gene: TRBD1
abundance: .
v_gene: TRBV7-8
j_gene: TRBJ1-1
CDR3nt: TGTGCCAGCAGCGACAGGGGGAACACTGAAGCTTTCTTT
CDR3aa: CASSDRGNTEAFF

d_gene: .
abundance: .
v_gene: TRBV5-5
j_gene: TRBJ2-3
CDR3nt: TGTGCCAGCAGCTCCCCGGTTGCGGCCACAGATACGCAGTATTTT
CDR3aa: CASSSPVAATDTQYF

d_gene: .
abundance: once
v_gene: TRBV15
j_gene: TRBJ1-1
CDR3nt: TGTGCCACCAGCAGAGCCGGGATTACCCCGAACACTGAAGCTTTCTTT
CDR3aa: CATSRAGITPNTEAFF

d_gene: .
abundance: .
v_gene: TRBV18
j_gene: TRBJ2-7
CDR3nt: TGTGCCAGCTCACCTCGCGGGAACTACGAGCAGTACTTC
CDR3aa: CASSPRGNYEQYF

d_gene: .
abundance: few
v_gene: TRBV19
j_gene: TRBJ1-5
CDR3nt: TGTGCCAGTAGTCAACAGGGAAATCAGCCCCAGCATTTT
CDR3aa: CASSQQGNQPQHF

d_gene: .
abundance: .
v_gene: TRBV10-2
j_gene: TRBJ2-4
CDR3nt: TGCGCCAGCAGTGACCAGGCCTCCTCCAAAAACATTCAGTACTTC
CDR3aa: CASSDQASSKNIQYF

d_gene: .
abundance: .
v_gene: TRBV27
j_gene: TRBJ1-4
CDR3nt: TGTGCCAGCAGTTTAAGGCAGACGGGATACTACTATGAAAAACTGTTTTTT
CDR3aa: CASSLRQTGYYYEKLFF

d_gene: TRBD1
abundance: .
v_gene: TRBV27
j_gene: TRBJ1-5
CDR3nt: TGTGCCAGCAGGACGGGACAGGGGGTTCAGCAGCCCCAGCATTTT
CDR3aa: CASRTGQGVQQPQHF

d_gene: TRBD1
abundance: .
v_gene: TRBV7-3
j_gene: TRBJ1-2
CDR3nt: TGTGCCAGCAGCTTAACCCCGGGACAGGGGTATGGCTACACCTTC
CDR3aa: CASSLTPGQGYGYTF

d_gene: TRBD1
abundance: .
v_gene: TRBV5-6
j_gene: TRBJ2-5
CDR3nt: TGTGCCAGCAGCCCGACAGGGGGAGGAGAGACCCAGTACTTC
CDR3aa: CASSPTGGGETQYF

d_gene: .
abundance: .
v_gene: TRBV7-6
j_gene: TRBJ1-6
CDR3nt: TGTGCCAGTCCTGGCGGGAGTTGGGACTCCTATAATTCACCCCTCCACTTT
CDR3aa: CASPGGSWDSYNSPLHF

d_gene: TRBD1
abundance: few
v_gene: TRBV6-5
j_gene: TRBJ1-2
CDR3nt: TGTGCCAGCAGTTTGGAGAGACAGGGGCGCTACACCTTC
CDR3aa: CASSLERQGRYTF

d_gene: TRBD1
abundance: .
v_gene: TRBV10-3
j_gene: TRBJ2-1
CDR3nt: TGTGCCATCAAAGGGACAGGCGACATGTGGGGTGAGCAATTCTTC
CDR3aa: CAIKGTGDMWGEQFF